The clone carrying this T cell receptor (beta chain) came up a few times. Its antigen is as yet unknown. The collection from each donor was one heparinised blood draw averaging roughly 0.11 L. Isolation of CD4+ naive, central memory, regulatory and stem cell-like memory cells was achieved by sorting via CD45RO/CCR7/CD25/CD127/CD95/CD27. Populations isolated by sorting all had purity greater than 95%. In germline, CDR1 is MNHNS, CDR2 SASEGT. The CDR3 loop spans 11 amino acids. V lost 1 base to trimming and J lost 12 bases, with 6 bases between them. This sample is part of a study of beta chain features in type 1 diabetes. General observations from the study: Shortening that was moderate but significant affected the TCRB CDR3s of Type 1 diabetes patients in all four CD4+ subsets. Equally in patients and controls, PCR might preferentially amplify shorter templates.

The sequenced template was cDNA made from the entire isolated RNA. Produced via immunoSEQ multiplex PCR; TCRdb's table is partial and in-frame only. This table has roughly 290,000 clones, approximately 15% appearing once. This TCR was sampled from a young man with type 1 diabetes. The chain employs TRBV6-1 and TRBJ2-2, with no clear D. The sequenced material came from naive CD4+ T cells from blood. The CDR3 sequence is CASSEGRKLFF. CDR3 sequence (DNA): TGTGCCAGCAGTGAAGGCAGAAAGCTGTTTTTT.